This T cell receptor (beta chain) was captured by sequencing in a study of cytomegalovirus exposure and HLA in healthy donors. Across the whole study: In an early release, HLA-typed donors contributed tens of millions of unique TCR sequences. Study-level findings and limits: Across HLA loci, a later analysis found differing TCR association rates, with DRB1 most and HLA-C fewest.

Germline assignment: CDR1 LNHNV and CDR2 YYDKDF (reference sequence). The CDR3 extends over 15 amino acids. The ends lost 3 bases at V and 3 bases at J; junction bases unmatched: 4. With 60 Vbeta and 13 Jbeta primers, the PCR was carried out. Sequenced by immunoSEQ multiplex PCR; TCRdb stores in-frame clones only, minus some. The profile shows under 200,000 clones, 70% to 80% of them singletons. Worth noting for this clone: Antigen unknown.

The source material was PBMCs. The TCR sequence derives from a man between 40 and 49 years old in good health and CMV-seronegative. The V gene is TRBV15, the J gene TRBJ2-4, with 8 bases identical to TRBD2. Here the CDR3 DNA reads TGTGCCACCAGCAGCGGCGGGGGGAGCAAAAACATTCAGTACTTC. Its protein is CATSSGGGSKNIQYF.